The 29 T cell receptor beta chains given below trace back to one sample, sequenced in a study of T cells in Graves' hyperthyroidism and ophthalmopathy (dated by TCRdb to between 2019 and 2020). Receptors were amplified or captured by multiplex PCR. The instrument given in TCRdb is Illumina HiSeq 2000. The TCR beta CDR3 regions were amplified from the RNA transcripts. The TCR CDR3 was subjected to a first round of RT-PCR using the HTBI primer set and the Qiagen OneStep RT-PCR kit. The raw public reads went through TCRdb reprocessing: fastp at Q25, MiXCR clone calling, in-frame beta chains kept. Rows with a matching CDR3 protein are joined into one entry that keeps the most common DNA and genes. The sample table records under 400,000 distinct CDR3 sequences; 15% to 20% of these occur just once. The ten largest clones represent around 34% of the sample. Sequencing was done on a sample of blood. The receptors here all came from a man aged 25 to 40 with Graves' hyperthyroidism.

J is TRBJ2-1 and V is TRBV12-3 or TRBV12-4; 9 bases align to TRBD1. This CDR3 is built from 15 residues. After removal of 6 bases from V and 8 bases from J, the junction contained 11 bases not matched to a gene. The CDR3 DNA follows: TGTGCCAGCAGCGCCGGGACAGGGTTGCGAGATGAGCAGTTCTTC. This translates into CASSAGTGLRDEQFF.

This clonotype was counted at least ten times. The chain joins TRBV20-1 to TRBJ1-5, with a possible D match to TRBD1 (6 bases). From germline, CDR1 is DFQATT and CDR2 SNEGSKA (reference sequence). The CDR3 length is 12 residues. Between the trimmed V and J ends, which lost 6 bases and 13 bases, there was a span of 19 bases. DNA of the CDR3: TGCAGTGCCCCTATTGGGGGGCGGTTTCAGCATTTT. This encodes CSAPIGGRFQHF.

This clonotype was picked up many times. V gene TRBV18 combines with J gene TRBJ1-1; D gene ambiguous. Trimming removed 0 bases at V and 5 bases at J, with 7 bases between. The CDR3 has 13 residues. Germline lookup yields CDR1 KGHSH and CDR2 LQKENI. CDR3 amino acids: CASSPPGKTEAFF. Here the CDR3 DNA reads TGTGCCAGCTCACCACCAGGGAAAACTGAAGCTTTCTTT.

As for this clonotype: Mismatch with germline at one junction end may stem from a read error. The rearrangement links TRBV24-1 to TRBJ2-1; 7 nucleotides match TRBD1. The length of the CDR3 is 16 residues. CDR1 and CDR2 from the germline V gene are KGHDR and SFDVKD. CDR3 sequence reads: CATSDLRTGENNERFF. The DNA for the CDR3 is TGTGCCACCAGTGATCTCCGAACAGGGGAGAACAATGAGCGGTTCTTC.

Many counts were recorded for this clonotype. The chain uses TRBV11-2 and TRBJ1-3; D remains unclear. The germline V and J ends were trimmed by 4 bases and 0 bases, with 13 bases remaining between them. Per the germline V gene, CDR1 is SGHAT and CDR2 is FQNNGV. This CDR3 spans 16 amino acids. CDR3 nucleotide sequence: TGTGCCAGCAGCTCCCTGAATTTCAGCTCTGGAAACACCATATATTTT. It codes for CASSSLNFSSGNTIYF.

In this sample, this clonotype turned up a few times. The V and J genes are TRBV7-8 and TRBJ1-5; maybe TRBD1 (5 bases). The germline V and J ends were trimmed by 1 base and 2 bases, with 12 bases remaining between them. Germline V gene data show CDR1 as SGHVS and CDR2 as FQNEAQ. The CDR3 is 16 amino acids. CDR3 coding DNA: TGTGCCAGCAGCTTAGATTCAGGGTACGGCAATCAGCCCCAGCATTTT. Encoded protein: CASSLDSGYGNQPQHF.

In its sample, this clonotype was seen a few times. The chain is built from TRBV29-1 and TRBJ2-7, with D perhaps matching TRBD2 (5 bases). Deletions cut 6 bases from V and 7 bases from J, with 13 bases between. Germline V gives CDR1 SQVTM, CDR2 ANQGSEA. The CDR3 is 11 amino acids. The CDR3 loop reads CSVARGEEQYF. In DNA, the CDR3 is TGCAGCGTAGCTCGGGGAGAGGAGCAGTACTTC.

There are many counts of this clonotype. The V call is TRBV7-9, the J call TRBJ2-1; 13 positions match TRBD2. The CDR3 consists of 17 residues. Germline assignment: CDR1 SEHNR and CDR2 FQNEAQ (reference sequence). V dropped 3 bases and J dropped 6; count of bases not matched to a gene: 8. The CDR3 sequence is CASSFSGLAGVGNEQFF. The CDR3 nucleotides read TGTGCCAGCAGCTTCTCCGGACTAGCGGGAGTAGGCAATGAGCAGTTCTTC.

The table lists this clonotype with many counts. The chain combines TRBV24-1 with TRBJ2-3; 7 bases agree with TRBD1. The CDR3 is made up of 16 amino acids. Germline V gene sequence: CDR1 KGHDR, CDR2 SFDVKD. V shed 1 base and J 6 bases; nucleotides not matched to a gene: 9. The CDR3 loop reads CATSDFRGGARDTQYF. In DNA, the CDR3 is TGTGCCACCAGTGATTTTCGAGGGGGCGCAAGGGATACGCAGTATTTT.

In its sample, this clonotype was seen many times. The CDR3 DNA reads TGTGCCAGCAGTGGGACACTTGGAGCTTTCTTT. This sequence encodes CASSGTLGAFF. The chain combines TRBV28 with TRBJ1-1; a possible D gene is TRBD1 (6 bases). The length of the CDR3 is 11 residues. V gave up 5 bases and J gave up 10 bases, with 11 bases separating them. Germline assignment: CDR1 MDHEN and CDR2 SYDVKM. Complete variable domain (other parts from reference TRBV28 and TRBJ1-1): DVKVTQSSRYLVKRTGEKVFLECVQDMDHENMFWYRQDPGLGLRLIYFSYDVKMKEKGDIPEGYSVSREKKERFSLILESASTNQTSMYLCASSGTLGAFFGQGTRLTVV.

This clonotype was detected many times. This chain joins TRBV12-3 or TRBV12-4 and TRBJ1-1; weak D call: TRBD1 (5 bases). CDR3 length equals 16 residues. V was pared by 5 bases and J by 3 bases, with 19 bases between. The CDR3 spells CASSPGGSSLDTEAFF. CDR3 in DNA: TGTGCCAGCAGTCCTGGGGGGTCGTCACTTGACACTGAAGCTTTCTTT.

At least ten counts were recorded for this clonotype. The CDR3 is CSVVGRGTANTGELFF. The CDR3 DNA reads as TGCAGCGTTGTGGGTCGGGGGACCGCGAACACCGGGGAGCTGTTTTTT. This chain connects TRBV29-1 to TRBJ2-2; perhaps TRBD2 as D (6 bases). With 4 bases removed from V and 0 bases from J, the gap between germline ends came to 15 bases. CDR1 and CDR2 (germline): SQVTM, ANQGSEA. The CDR3 length is 16 residues.

This clonotype has more than one count but fewer than ten. V usage is TRBV6-4 and J usage is TRBJ2-1, with 12 bases fitting TRBD2. This CDR3 is 15 amino acids long. Germline V gives CDR1 MRHNA, CDR2 SNTAGT. With V trimmed by 3 bases and J by 7 bases, 4 bases remained unmatched. This CDR3 is CASSEILAGGNEQFF. CDR3 nucleotide sequence: TGTGCCAGCAGTGAAATACTAGCGGGAGGAAATGAGCAGTTCTTC.

This clonotype was found a few times. The chain links TRBV20-1 to TRBJ2-3; 9 nucleotides match TRBD2. Per the germline V gene, CDR1 is DFQATT and CDR2 is SNEGSKA (reference sequence). The CDR3 consists of 14 residues. V was clipped by 0 bases and J by 3 bases; unmatched bases: 1. The CDR3 DNA follows: TGCAGTGCTAGAGATCTAGCGGGAACAGATACGCAGTATTTT. This encodes CSARDLAGTDTQYF.

Only one count was recorded for this clonotype. A much larger clone is a single base away; this may be a read error. V usage is TRBV11-2 and J usage is TRBJ2-1; possible D gene TRBD1, 6 bases. This CDR3 has 14 amino acids. Germline V CDR1 and CDR2: SGHAT, FQNNGV. CDR3 sequence (DNA): TGTGCCAGCAGCTTAGCCAACAGGGAAGGCGAGCACTTCTTC. It encodes CASSLANREGEHFF.

This clonotype was found a few times. The V gene is TRBV24-1, the J gene TRBJ2-6; the match to TRBD1 covers 10 bases. Germline V gene data show CDR1 as KGHDR and CDR2 as SFDVKD. With 4 bases clipped from V and 8 bases from J, the junction kept 4 bases outside the gene matches. This CDR3 has 15 amino acids. CDR3 residues: CATSDPGQGSNVLTF. The CDR3 DNA reads as TGTGCCACCAGTGACCCGGGACAGGGGTCCAACGTCCTGACTTTC.

In its sample, this clonotype was seen many times. The chain couples TRBV5-6 to TRBJ2-1, with D possibly TRBD1 on 6 matching bases. This CDR3 is built from 12 residues. V was pared by 3 bases and J by 6 bases, with 7 bases between. CDR1 and CDR2 from the germline V gene are SGHDT and YYEEEE. DNA of the CDR3: TGTGCCAGCAGCTCGGACAGCAATGAGCAGTTCTTC. It encodes CASSSDSNEQFF.

This clonotype was detected only once. The chain uses TRBV19 and TRBJ1-2; D is possibly TRBD1 (5 bases). Germline CDR1 is LNHDA and CDR2 is SQIVND (reference sequence). V shed 10 bases and J shed 2 bases, with 8 bases lying between them. The CDR3 totals 11 residues. As DNA, the CDR3 is TGTGCCACCACAGGAAACTATGGCTACACCTTC. Translation: CATTGNYGYTF.

This clonotype was detected ten times or more. This chain uses TRBV7-9 with TRBJ2-3; perhaps TRBD2 as D (5 bases). V lost 5 bases and J 0 bases, leaving 15 bases between the germline ends. CDR3 length: 16 residues. The germline gives CDR1 SEHNR, CDR2 FQNEAQ (reference sequence). The CDR3 DNA reads TGTGCCAGCAGCAACATTGGACTGCCAAGCACAGATACGCAGTATTTT. Translated: CASSNIGLPSTDTQYF. The full variable domain, in which reference TRBV7-9 and TRBJ2-3 provide the parts outside the CDR3, is DTGVSQNPRHKITKRGQNVTFRCDPISEHNRLYWYRQTLGQGPEFLTYFQNEAQLEKSRLLSDRFSAERPKGSFSTLEIQRTEQGDSAMYLCASSNIGLPSTDTQYFGPGTRLTVL.

This clonotype was observed many times. The chain links TRBV11-3 to TRBJ1-2; D not certain. The V end was cut by 4 bases, the J end by 8 bases, with 14 bases between. The germline V gene encodes CDR1 SGHNT and CDR2 YENEEA. The CDR3 totals 13 residues. The CDR3 sequence is CASSSSSSGGYTF. CDR3 nucleotide sequence: TGTGCCAGCAGCTCTTCGAGTTCGGGCGGCTACACCTTC.

This chain links TRBV7-9 with TRBJ2-1; 10 bases align to TRBD2. Germline V gives CDR1 SEHNR, CDR2 FQNEAQ (reference sequence). The CDR3 is made up of 16 amino acids. J was trimmed by 10 bases and V by 5 bases; bases with no gene match: 14. CDR3 loop: CASSPRGIAGGREQFF. The CDR3 coding sequence is TGTGCCAGCAGCCCAAGGGGCATAGCGGGAGGTAGGGAGCAGTTCTTC.

This clonotype occurred a few times. This rearrangement joins TRBV7-9 to TRBJ1-6, with D unresolved. Trimming shortened V by 4 bases and J by 13 bases, and 14 bases separated the two germline ends. Per the germline V gene, CDR1 is SEHNR and CDR2 is FQNEAQ (reference sequence). The CDR3 has 13 residues. The CDR3 here is CASSSGPGAPLHF. The CDR3 nucleotides are TGTGCCAGCAGCTCCGGACCGGGCGCGCCCCTCCACTTT.

This clonotype was recorded a few times. The gene calls are TRBV7-2 and TRBJ1-3; D is ambiguous. CDR1 is SGHTA, CDR2 FQGNSA, per germline. Trimming pared 3 bases from V and 0 bases from J, leaving 12 bases between. This CDR3 spans 16 amino acids. The CDR3 spells CASSFLGTSSGNTIYF. As DNA, the CDR3 is TGTGCCAGCAGCTTCCTCGGCACGAGCTCTGGAAACACCATATATTTT.

The rearrangement uses TRBV24-1 and TRBJ2-3, with D possibly matching TRBD1 (6 bases). This CDR3 is 17 amino acids long. V was pared by 3 bases and J by 2 bases, with 17 bases between. Germline-derived CDR1 and CDR2 are KGHDR and SFDVKD. CDR3 nucleotide sequence: TGTGCCACCAGTGATAGGCTAGGACCAGGGGACACAGATACGCAGTATTTT. Translation gives CATSDRLGPGDTDTQYF.

This clonotype was detected once. Since a much larger clone is just one base distant, this may be a read error. This chain's CDR3 is CAGSYIALGARGYTF. CDR3 in DNA: TGTGCCGGCAGTTACATCGCTTTGGGGGCGCGAGGCTACACCTTC. The rearrangement links TRBV28 to TRBJ1-2; D is possibly TRBD1 (6 bases). In germline, CDR1 is MDHEN, CDR2 SYDVKM. The CDR3 is 15 amino acids.

Many counts were recorded for this clonotype. The CDR3 DNA reads TGCAGCGTGCGCTATGTAGCGGGAGTAATTAACAATGAGCAGTTCTTC. Encoded protein: CSVRYVAGVINNEQFF. The rearrangement uses TRBV29-1 and TRBJ2-1; 9 nucleotides match TRBD2. V shed 6 bases, J shed 5 bases, and the junction held 14 bases outside the gene matches. The CDR3 totals 16 residues. Germline CDR1 reads SQVTM; CDR2 reads ANQGSEA.

V and J are TRBV19 and TRBJ2-7, with D unclear. V lost 1 base, J lost 0 bases, and 19 bases lay in between. The CDR3 is 18 amino acids. Germline values: CDR1 LNHDA, CDR2 SQIVND (reference sequence). In nucleotides, the CDR3 is TGTGCCAGTAGTATAGCTTGGACCGCCTTCAACTACTCCTACGAGCAGTACTTC. It specifies CASSIAWTAFNYSYEQYF.

There are many counts of this clonotype. The V gene is TRBV28, the J gene TRBJ2-2; 12 nucleotides agree with TRBD2. Germline lookup yields CDR1 MDHEN and CDR2 SYDVKM. Germline trimming cut 3 bases from V and 3 bases from J; bases unmatched to any gene: 8. The CDR3 is made up of 18 amino acids. Here the CDR3 DNA reads TGTGCCAGCAGTTTCCCGACTAGCGGGGGACTGTACACCGGGGAGCTGTTTTTT. It yields the protein CASSFPTSGGLYTGELFF. Using reference TRBV28 and TRBJ2-2 for the parts outside the CDR3, the full variable domain is DVKVTQSSRYLVKRTGEKVFLECVQDMDHENMFWYRQDPGLGLRLIYFSYDVKMKEKGDIPEGYSVSREKKERFSLILESASTNQTSMYLCASSFPTSGGLYTGELFFGEGSRLTVL.

The chain uses TRBV29-1 and TRBJ2-5; D not resolved. The V gene's germline CDR1 is SQVTM and CDR2 ANQGSEA. The CDR3 extends over 10 amino acids. V was shortened by 4 bases and J by 4 bases, with 4 bases between the two germline ends. CDR3 nucleotide sequence: TGCAGCGTTGGGGGAGAGACCCAGTACTTC. Its protein is CSVGGETQYF. The complete variable domain, with remaining parts taken from reference TRBV29-1 and TRBJ2-5, reads SAVISQKPSRDICQRGTSLTIQCQVDSQVTMMFWYRQQPGQSLTLIATANQGSEATYESGFVIDKFPISRPNLTFSTLTVSNMSPEDSSIYLCSVGGETQYFGPGTRLLVL.